This T cell receptor beta chain appears in the sequencing data of a study of cytotoxic CD8 clonotypes in ibrutinib-treated CLL. Study background: Of the patients, 11 were relapsed/refractory, some 15 treatment-naive and roughly 17 IGHV unmutated. Once treatment had gone on for a median of approximately 11 months, range 6 to 36, response samples were drawn. Productive templates per sample averaged roughly 230,000; productive rearrangements, 94,082.

Profiled with immunoSEQ multiplex PCR; TCRdb holds only in-frame clones, not every one. The sample carries 70,000 to 80,000 clones, more than 70% recorded once. Whole-study findings and limits: On treatment, the uncommon public clonotypes contracted or remained stable.

The germline gives CDR1 SEHNR, CDR2 FQNEAQ (reference sequence). This CDR3 has 13 amino acids. The V gene lost 6 bases and the J gene lost 14 bases, with 20 bases spanning the gap. Note on this clone: The antigen is undetermined.

The sequencing here drew on PBMCs, taken at disease progression, from a patient treated with ibrutinib. The TCR originated in a human donor with chronic lymphocytic leukemia. The chain joins TRBV7-9 to TRBJ2-1; TRBD2 might be the D (6 bases). The CDR3 coding sequence is TGTGCCAGCAGAGACTCCGGGACTCAAACAAAGTTCTTC. This sequence encodes CASRDSGTQTKFF.